The clone carrying this T cell receptor (beta chain) was seen only a few times. This sample was included in a study of CD8 T cells in acute hepatitis C reinfection. General study findings and limits: Acute resolver, follow-up resolver and acute chronic samples had similar high diversity. Preferential TRBV04 and TRBV06 usage appeared in all groups and was not explained by the naive pool.

Time point given: at least 347 days after estimated infection, following spontaneous clearance. The hepatitis C virus-specific receptor repertoire was characterized directly ex vivo, with no prior expansion in culture. TCRdb's table, derived via immunoSEQ multiplex PCR, lists solely in-frame clones and lacks some. The profile shows about 2,600 clones, roughly 67% of them singletons. The CDR3 sequence is 16 residues long. V shed 0 bases and J 10 bases; nucleotides not matched to a gene: 6. Germline V CDR1 and CDR2: MGHRA, YSYEKL. The input for sequencing was HCV NS3-1073 tetramer-sorted CD8+ T cells from PBMCs, taken at follow-up. This rearrangement joins TRBV4-1 to TRBJ2-4, with 13 bases aligning to TRBD2. The TCR comes from a man aged 35-49 years who spontaneously cleared hepatitis C infection. The CDR3 DNA reads TGCGCCAGCAGCCAAGATACTAGCGGGAGGGCTGTTATTCAGTACTTC. Encoded protein: CASSQDTSGRAVIQYF.